This T cell receptor beta chain was identified during a study of CD8 T cells in Susac syndrome. Comment on this clonotype: No antigen is known for it.

With random hexamers, reverse transcription was performed on 0.5 to 1 ug of RNA. By means of immunoSEQ multiplex PCR, TCR beta CDR3 spanning 54 Vbeta and 13 Jbeta underwent amplification. TCRdb re-derived calls from the immunoSEQ multiplex PCR reads in MiXCR, one entry per CDR3 protein. This sample carries approximately 280,000 distinct CDR3 sequences, approximately 84% of them seen once, and the ten largest clones take 0.11%. Study-wide results and caveats: The authors acknowledged that the study's TCR sequencing and HLA analysis involved relatively few individuals.

Germline-derived CDR1 and CDR2 are SEHNR and FQNEAQ (reference sequence). V gave up 5 bases and J gave up 7 bases, with 5 bases separating them. This CDR3 has 11 amino acids. TCR beta sequences were obtained from blood CD8+ and CD4+ T cells. FACS enriched CD8+ TEMRA cells, while bulk CD8+ and CD4+ were negatively isolated. The rearrangement uses TRBV7-9 and TRBJ1-4; D is uncertain. This TCR derives from a human donor with multiple sclerosis. Sequenced sample: CD8+ T cells from PBMCs. DNA for the CDR3: TGTGCCAGCAGCCTGCTTGAAAAACTGTTTTTT. This gives the protein CASSLLEKLFF. Together with reference TRBV7-9 and TRBJ1-4, the CDR3 gives the full variable domain: DTGVSQNPRHKITKRGQNVTFRCDPISEHNRLYWYRQTLGQGPEFLTYFQNEAQLEKSRLLSDRFSAERPKGSFSTLEIQRTEQGDSAMYLCASSLLEKLFFGSGTQLSVL.